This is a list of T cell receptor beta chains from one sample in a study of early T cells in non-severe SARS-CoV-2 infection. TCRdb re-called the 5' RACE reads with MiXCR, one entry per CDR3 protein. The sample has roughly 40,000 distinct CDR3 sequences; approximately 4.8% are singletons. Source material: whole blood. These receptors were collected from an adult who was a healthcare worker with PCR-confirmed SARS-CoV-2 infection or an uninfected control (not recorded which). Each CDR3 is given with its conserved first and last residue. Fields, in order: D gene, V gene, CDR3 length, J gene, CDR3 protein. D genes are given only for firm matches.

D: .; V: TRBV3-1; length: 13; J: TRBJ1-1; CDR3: CASSQVSRGPAFF
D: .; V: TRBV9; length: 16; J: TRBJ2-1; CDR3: CASSVGDSGGGYEQFF
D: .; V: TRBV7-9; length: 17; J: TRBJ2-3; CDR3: CASSLRTRQRNTDTQYF
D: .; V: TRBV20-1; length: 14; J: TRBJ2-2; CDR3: CSASKGFNTGELFF
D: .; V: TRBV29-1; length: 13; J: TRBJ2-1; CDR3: CSVETDRTNEQFF
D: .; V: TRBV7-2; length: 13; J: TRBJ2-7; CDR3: CASSSSTSYEQYF
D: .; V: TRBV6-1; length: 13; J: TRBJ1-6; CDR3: CASWQDHNSPLHF
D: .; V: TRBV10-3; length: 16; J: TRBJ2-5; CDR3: CAIRRAEGGREETQYF
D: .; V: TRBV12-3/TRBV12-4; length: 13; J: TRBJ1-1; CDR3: CASSLKVTTEAFF
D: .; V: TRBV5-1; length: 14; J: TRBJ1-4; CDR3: CASSRTFEDEKLFF
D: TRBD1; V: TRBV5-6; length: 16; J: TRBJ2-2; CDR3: CASSPSTRGHTGELFF
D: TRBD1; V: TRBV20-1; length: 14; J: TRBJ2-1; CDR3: CSAKTGDRTNEQFF
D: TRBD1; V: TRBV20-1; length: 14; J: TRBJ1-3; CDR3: CSATSGQGGNTIYF
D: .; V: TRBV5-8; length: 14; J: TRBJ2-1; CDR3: CASSDTGYGDEQFF
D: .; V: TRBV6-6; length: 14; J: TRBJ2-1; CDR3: CASSYSKVYNEQFF
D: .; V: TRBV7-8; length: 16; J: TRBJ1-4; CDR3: CASSLAPGRSVEKLFF
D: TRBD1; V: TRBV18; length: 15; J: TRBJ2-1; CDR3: CASSHDWQGVNEQFF
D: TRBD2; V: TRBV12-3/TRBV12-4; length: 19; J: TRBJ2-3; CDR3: CASSSDRPGLAGVTDTQYF
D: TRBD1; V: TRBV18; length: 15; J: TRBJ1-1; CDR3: CASSPQGAENTEAFF
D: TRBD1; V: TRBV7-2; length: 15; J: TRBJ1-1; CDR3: CASSLVGRGSTEAFF
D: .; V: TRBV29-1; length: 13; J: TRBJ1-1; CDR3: CSAYSEWNTEAFF
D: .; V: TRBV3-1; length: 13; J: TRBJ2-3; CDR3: CASSPRGTDTQYF
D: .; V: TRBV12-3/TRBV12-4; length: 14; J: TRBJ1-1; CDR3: CASYFESPNTEAFF
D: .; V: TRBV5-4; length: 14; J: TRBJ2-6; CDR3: CASSLASGANVLTF
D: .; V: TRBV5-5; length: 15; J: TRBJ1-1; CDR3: CASSLITVMNTEAFF
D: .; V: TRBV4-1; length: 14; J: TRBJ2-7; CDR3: CASSQVFPRPEQYF
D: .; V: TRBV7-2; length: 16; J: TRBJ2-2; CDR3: CASSSQPTGNTGELFF
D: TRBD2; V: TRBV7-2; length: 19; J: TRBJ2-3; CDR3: CASSLAPGLAGDNTDTQYF
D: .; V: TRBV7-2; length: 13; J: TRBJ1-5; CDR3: CASSTGRNQPQHF
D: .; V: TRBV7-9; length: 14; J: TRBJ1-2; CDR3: CASSPLAADYGYTF
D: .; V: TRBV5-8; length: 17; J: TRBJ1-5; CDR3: CASSFVRSSSQGQPQHF
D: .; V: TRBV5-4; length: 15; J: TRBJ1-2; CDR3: CASSLGTGLPNGYTF